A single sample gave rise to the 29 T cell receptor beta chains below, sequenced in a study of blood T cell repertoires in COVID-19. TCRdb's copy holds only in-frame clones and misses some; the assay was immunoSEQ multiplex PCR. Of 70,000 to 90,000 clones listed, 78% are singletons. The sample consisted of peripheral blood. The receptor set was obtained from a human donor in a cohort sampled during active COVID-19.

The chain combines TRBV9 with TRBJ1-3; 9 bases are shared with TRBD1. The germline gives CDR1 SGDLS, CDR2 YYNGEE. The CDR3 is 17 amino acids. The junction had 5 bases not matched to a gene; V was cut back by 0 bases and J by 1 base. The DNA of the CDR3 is TGTGCCAGCAGCGTAGGGGGGACAGGGTTGTCTGGAAACACCATATATTTT. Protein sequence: CASSVGGTGLSGNTIYF. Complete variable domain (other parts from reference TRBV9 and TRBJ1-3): DSGVTQTPKHLITATGQRVTLRCSPRSGDLSVYWYQQSLDQGLQFLIQYYNGEERAKGNILERFSAQQFPDLHSELNLSSLELGDSALYFCASSVGGTGLSGNTIYFGEGSWLTVV.

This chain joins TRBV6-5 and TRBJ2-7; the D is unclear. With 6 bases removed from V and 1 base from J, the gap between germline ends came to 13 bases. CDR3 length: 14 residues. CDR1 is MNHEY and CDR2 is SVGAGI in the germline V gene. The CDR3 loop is CASRTIATSYEQYF. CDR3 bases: TGTGCCAGCAGGACGATTGCGACTTCCTACGAGCAGTACTTC.

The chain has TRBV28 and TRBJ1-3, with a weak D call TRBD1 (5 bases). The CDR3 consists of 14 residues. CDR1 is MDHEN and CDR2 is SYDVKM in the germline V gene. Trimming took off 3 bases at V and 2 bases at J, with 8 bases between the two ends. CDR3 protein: CASSFRTTGNTIYF. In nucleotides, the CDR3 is TGTGCCAGCAGTTTTCGGACAACTGGAAACACCATATATTTT.

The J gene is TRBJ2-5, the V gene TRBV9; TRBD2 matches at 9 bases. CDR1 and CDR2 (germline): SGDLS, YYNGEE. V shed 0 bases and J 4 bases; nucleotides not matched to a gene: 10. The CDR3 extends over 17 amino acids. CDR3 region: CASSVDAGGLAGETQYF. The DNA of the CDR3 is TGTGCCAGCAGCGTAGATGCGGGAGGGCTGGCAGGAGAGACCCAGTACTTC.

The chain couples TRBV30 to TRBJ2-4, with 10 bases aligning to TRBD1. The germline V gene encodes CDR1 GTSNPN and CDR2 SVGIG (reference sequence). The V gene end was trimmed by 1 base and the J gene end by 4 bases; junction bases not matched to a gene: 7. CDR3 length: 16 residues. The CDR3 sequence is CAWSALRGQGKNIQYF. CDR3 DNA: TGTGCCTGGAGTGCGCTCAGGGGACAGGGGAAAAACATTCAGTACTTC.

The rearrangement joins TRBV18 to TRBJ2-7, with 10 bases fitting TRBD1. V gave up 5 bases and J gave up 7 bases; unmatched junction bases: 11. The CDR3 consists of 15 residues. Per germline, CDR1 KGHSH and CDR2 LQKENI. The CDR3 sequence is CASSTSGTGVHEQYF. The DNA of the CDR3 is TGTGCCAGCTCAACAAGCGGGACAGGGGTTCATGAGCAGTACTTC.

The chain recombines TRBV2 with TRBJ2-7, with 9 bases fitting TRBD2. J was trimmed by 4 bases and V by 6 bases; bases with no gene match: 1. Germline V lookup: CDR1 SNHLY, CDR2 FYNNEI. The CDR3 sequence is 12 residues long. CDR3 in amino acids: CASSAGGYEQYV. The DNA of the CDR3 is TGTGCCAGCAGCGCGGGAGGGTACGAGCAGTACGTC.

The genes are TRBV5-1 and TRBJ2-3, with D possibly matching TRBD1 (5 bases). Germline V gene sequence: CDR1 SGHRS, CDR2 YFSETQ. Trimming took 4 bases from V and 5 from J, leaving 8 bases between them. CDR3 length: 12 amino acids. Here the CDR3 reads CASSPQGDTQYF. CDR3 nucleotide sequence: TGCGCCAGCAGCCCCCAGGGAGATACGCAGTATTTT.

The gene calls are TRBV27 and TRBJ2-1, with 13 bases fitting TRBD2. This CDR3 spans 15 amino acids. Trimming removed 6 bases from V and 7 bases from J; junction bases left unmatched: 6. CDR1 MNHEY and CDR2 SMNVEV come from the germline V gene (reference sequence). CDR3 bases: TGTGCCAGCAGCCCTGGACTAGCGGGGGCTAATGAGCAGTTCTTC. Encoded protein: CASSPGLAGANEQFF.

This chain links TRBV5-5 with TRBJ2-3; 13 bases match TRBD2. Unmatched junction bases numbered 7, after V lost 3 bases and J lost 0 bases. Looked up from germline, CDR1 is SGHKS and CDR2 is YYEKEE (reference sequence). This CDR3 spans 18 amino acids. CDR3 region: CASSSGLAGAVSTDTQYF. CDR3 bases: TGTGCCAGCAGCTCTGGACTAGCGGGGGCCGTGAGCACAGATACGCAGTATTTT.

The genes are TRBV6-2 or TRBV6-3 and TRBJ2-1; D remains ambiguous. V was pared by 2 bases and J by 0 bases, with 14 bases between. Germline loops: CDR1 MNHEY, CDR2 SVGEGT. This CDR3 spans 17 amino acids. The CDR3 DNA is TGTGCCAGCAGTTACGTCTCGCCTGCGAGCTCCTACAATGAGCAGTTCTTC. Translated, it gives CASSYVSPASSYNEQFF.

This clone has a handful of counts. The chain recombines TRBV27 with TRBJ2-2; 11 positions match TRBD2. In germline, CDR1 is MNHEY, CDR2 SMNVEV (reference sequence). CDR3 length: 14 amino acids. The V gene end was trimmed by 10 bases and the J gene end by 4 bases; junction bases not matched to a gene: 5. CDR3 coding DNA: TGTGCCACCGGGACTAGCGGACTCACCGGGGAGCTGTTTTTT. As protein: CATGTSGLTGELFF.

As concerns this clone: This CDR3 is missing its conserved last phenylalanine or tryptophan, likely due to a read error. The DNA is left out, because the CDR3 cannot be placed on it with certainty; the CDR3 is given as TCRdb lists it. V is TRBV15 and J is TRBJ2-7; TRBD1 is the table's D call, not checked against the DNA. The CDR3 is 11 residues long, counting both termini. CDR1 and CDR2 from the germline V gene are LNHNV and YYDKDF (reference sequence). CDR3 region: CATSVARGGPI.

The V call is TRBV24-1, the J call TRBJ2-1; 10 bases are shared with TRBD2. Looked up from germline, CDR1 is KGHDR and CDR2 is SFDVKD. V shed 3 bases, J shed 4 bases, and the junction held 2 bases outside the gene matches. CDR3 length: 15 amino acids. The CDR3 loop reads CATSDGLADYNEQFF. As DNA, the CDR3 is TGTGCCACCAGTGATGGACTAGCGGATTACAATGAGCAGTTCTTC.

The CDR3 reads CASSQWDSGGTGELFF. Written as DNA, the CDR3 is TGCGCCAGCAGCCAATGGGACAGCGGCGGCACCGGGGAGCTGTTTTTT. The rearrangement joins TRBV5-1 to TRBJ2-2, with TRBD1 matching 7 bases. The CDR3 extends over 16 amino acids. Germline CDR1 SGHRS, CDR2 YFSETQ. Trimming at V came to 4 bases and at J to 4 bases, leaving 10 bases not matched to a gene.

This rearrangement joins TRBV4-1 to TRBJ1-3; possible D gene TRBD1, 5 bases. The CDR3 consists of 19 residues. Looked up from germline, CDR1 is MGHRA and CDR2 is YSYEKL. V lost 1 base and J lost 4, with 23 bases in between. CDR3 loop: CASSQGWGLETLWGNTIYF. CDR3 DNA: TGCGCCAGCAGCCAAGGCTGGGGCCTTGAAACTCTCTGGGGAAACACCATATATTTT.

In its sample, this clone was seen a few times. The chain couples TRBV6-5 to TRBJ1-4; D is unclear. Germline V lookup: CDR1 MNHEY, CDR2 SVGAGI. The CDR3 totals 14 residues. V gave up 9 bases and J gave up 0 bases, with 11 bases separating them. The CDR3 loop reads CASSKSATNEKLFF. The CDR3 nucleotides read TGTGCCAGTTCGAAGAGTGCAACTAATGAAAAACTGTTTTTT.

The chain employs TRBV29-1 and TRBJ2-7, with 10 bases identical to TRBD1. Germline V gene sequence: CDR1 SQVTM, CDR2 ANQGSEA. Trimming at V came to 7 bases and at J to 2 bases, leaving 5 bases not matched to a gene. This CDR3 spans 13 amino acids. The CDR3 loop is CSAGTGVAYEQYF. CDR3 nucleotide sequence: TGCAGCGCCGGGACAGGGGTCGCCTACGAGCAGTACTTC.

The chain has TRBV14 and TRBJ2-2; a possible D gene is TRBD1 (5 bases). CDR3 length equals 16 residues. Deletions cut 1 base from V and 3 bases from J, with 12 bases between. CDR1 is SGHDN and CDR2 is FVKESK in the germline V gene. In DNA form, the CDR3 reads TGTGCCAGCAGCCAAGCTGGCAGGGCGGACACCGGGGAGCTGTTTTTT. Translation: CASSQAGRADTGELFF.

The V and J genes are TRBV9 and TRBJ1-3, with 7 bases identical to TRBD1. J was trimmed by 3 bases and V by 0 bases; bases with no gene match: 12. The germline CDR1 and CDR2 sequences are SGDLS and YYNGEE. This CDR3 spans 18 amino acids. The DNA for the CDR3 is TGTGCCAGCAGCGTAGCTACGTTTGGAGGGGGCTATGGAAACACCATATATTTT. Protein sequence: CASSVATFGGGYGNTIYF.

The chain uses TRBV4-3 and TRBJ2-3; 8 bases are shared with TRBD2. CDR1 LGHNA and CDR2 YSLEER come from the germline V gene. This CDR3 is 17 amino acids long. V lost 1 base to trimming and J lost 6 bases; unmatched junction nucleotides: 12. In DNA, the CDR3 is TGCGCCAGCAGCCAAGGGTCCGGGGGGGGAGTCGCGGATACGCAGTATTTT. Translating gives CASSQGSGGGVADTQYF.

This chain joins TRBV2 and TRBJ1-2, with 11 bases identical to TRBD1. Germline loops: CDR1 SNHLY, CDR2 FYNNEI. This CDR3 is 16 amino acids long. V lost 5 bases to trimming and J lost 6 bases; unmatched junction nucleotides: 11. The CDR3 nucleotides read TGTGCCAGCAGTCCACCCGGACAGGGGGCTCGCCATGGCTACACCTTC. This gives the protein CASSPPGQGARHGYTF.

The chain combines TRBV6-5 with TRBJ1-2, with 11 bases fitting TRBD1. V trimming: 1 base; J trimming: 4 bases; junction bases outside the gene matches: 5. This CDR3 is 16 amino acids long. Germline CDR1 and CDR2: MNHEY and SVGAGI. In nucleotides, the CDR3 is TGTGCCAGCAGTTACTGGACAGGGGGCGATAGCTATGGCTACACCTTC. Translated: CASSYWTGGDSYGYTF.

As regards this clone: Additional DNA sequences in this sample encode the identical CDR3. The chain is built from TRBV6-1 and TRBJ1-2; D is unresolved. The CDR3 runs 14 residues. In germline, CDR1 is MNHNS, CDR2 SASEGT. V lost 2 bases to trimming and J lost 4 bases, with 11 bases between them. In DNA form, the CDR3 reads TGTGCCAGCAGTGAATCCCCGGGTCCCTATGGCTACACCTTC. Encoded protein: CASSESPGPYGYTF.

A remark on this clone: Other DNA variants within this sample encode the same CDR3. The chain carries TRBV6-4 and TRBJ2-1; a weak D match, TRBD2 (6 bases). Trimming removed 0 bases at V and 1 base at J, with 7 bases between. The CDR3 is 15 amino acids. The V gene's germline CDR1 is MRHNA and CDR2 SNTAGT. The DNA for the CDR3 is TGTGCCAGCAGTGACTCGGCGGGATCCTACAATGAGCAGTTCTTC. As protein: CASSDSAGSYNEQFF.

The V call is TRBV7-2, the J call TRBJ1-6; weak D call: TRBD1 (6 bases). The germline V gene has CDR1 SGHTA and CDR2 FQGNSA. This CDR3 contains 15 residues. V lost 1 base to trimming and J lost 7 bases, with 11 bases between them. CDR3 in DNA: TGTGCCAGCAGCTTAGATCAGGGGTCGAATTCACCCCTCCACTTT. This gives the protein CASSLDQGSNSPLHF.

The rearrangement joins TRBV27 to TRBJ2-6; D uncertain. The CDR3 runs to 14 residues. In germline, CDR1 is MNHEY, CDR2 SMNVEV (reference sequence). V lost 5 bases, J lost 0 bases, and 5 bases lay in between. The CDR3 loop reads CASSHSSGANVLTF. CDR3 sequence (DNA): TGTGCCAGCAGTCACAGCTCTGGGGCCAACGTCCTGACTTTC.

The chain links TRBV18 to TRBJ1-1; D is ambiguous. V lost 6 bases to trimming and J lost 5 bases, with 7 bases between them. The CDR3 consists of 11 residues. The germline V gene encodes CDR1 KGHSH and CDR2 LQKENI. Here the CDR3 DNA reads TGTGCCAGCTCGATTCGGACTGAAGCTTTCTTT. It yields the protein CASSIRTEAFF.

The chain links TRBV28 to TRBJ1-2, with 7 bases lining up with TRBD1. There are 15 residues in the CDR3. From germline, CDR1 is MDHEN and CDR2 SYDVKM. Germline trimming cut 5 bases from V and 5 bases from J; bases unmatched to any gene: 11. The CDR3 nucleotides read TGTGCCAGCAGTATCCACAGACAGGGCCCTTATGGCTACACCTTC. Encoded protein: CASSIHRQGPYGYTF.